This T cell receptor (beta chain) derives from a study of blood T cells in healthy people across ages (dated by TCRdb to about 2015). Describing the broader study: Template switching captured roughly one uniquely barcoded TCR beta cDNA molecule per two T cells in model experiments. Two additional independent replicas of 1 million unique cDNA reads from the same blood draw were analyzed for two donors (one aged 18 to 30 and one aged 80 or older). To avoid experimental bias, donors of different ages were spread randomly across the sequencing lanes. Using deep sequencing normalized with unique cDNA molecular identifiers, the study measured how TCR beta repertoire diversity changes with age. Donors were grouped into four age groups: young (average approximately 16 years), middle-aged (around 39), aged (about 60) and long-lived (approximately 75).

The CDR3 holds 15 amino acids from the cysteine to the phenylalanine. Of all the DNA, just the CDR3 is kept, 45 bases in frame from base 1. The germline V and J ends show losses of 0 bases and 4 bases respectively, and no gene match explains 7 bases of the junction. Looking up the germline V gene (reference sequence) yields CDR1 SGHKS and CDR2 YYEKEE. The library was generated by 5' RACE. These reads were obtained on an Illumina HiSeq 2500. A second PCR of about 6 to 12 cycles was performed with a sample-barcoded 5' primer and a J-beta primer mix. A unique molecular identifier was introduced onto each TCR beta cDNA molecule by a template-switch 5' adaptor carrying 12 random nucleotides. Each sample yielded at least 2.5 million CDR3-containing paired-end reads. All of the RNA was converted into first-strand cDNA using the Mint cDNA synthesis kit, with a TRBC-specific oligonucleotide serving as the primer. After uracil-DNA glycosylase treatment, a first 18-cycle PCR used universal primers M1SS and BC2_uni_R on all cDNA. The original methods were these. Each sample was normalized by randomly selecting 1 million high-quality reads, each carrying a distinct molecular identifier. Instead of being binned into consensus sequences, reads with shared molecular identifiers were discarded. MiTCR, run with a Q25 quality threshold and the strictest error-elimination algorithm, handled CDR3 identification, clonotype clustering and error correction. A nonparametric unseen species model with Euler transformation was used to estimate a lower bound on total TCR beta diversity. The public reads were run again by TCRdb, first through fastp at Q25 and then through MiXCR, and only productive beta chains were kept. Every entry covers one CDR3 protein and lists the most common genes and DNA from its rows. These V and J calls rely on TCRdb rather than the paper's analysis. For this sample the table gives about 650,000 distinct CDR3 sequences, of which more than 45% were detected only once. In total, the top ten clones hold around an eighth of the sample.

Systemically healthy Caucasian individuals from Russia, 39 in total and aged about 6 to 95 years, were included as donors. Around 10 milliliters of peripheral blood were collected from each donor into EDTA-treated Vacutainer tubes. PBMCs were isolated by Ficoll-Paque density-gradient centrifugation, with at least 7 million obtained per sample. Trizol reagent was used to extract total RNA from the PBMCs, yielding at least 5.5 micrograms per sample. The percentages of naive CD45RAhigh/CD27high T cells were determined by flow cytometry on a PBMC aliquot from every donor. The research as a whole found: The long-lived group showed more naive CD4+ T cells, fewer expanded clones and increased TCR diversity than the aged group, suggesting age selection. Total diversity estimates from one million sequenced T cells were considered lower bounds and underestimates. Because the CMV infection status of the donors was unknown, age-related changes in expanded clonotypes may potentially have been confounded. Observed TCR beta diversity correlated strongly with the percentage of naive T cells measured by flow cytometry. As age increased, observed TCR beta diversity per million T cells dropped in a roughly linear way, and a significant reduction was already evident by age 40. Bulk unsorted PBMC profiling prevented conclusive comparison of naive and antigen-experienced compartments.

Notes on this clonotype: Its cognate antigen has yet to be identified. Per-base quality was not reported, and no clone a single base away is much larger than it.

The sequence joins TRBV5-5 to TRBJ2-7, with 7 bases in between that match TRBD1. This clonotype originated in a woman older than 75 in good health. The sample taken for sequencing was blood. The nucleotide sequence reads TGTGCCAGCAGCTTGGGCCAGACAGGGTGGTACGAGCAGTACTTC. It translates as CASSLGQTGWYEQYF. When the CDR3 is completed using the reference TRBV5-5 and TRBJ2-7 genes on either side, the full variable domain is DAGVTQSPTHLIKTRGQQVTLRCSPISGHKSVSWYQQVLGQGPQFIFQYYEKEERGRGNFPDRFSARQFPNYSSELNVNALLLGDSALYLCASSLGQTGWYEQYFGPGTRLTVT.